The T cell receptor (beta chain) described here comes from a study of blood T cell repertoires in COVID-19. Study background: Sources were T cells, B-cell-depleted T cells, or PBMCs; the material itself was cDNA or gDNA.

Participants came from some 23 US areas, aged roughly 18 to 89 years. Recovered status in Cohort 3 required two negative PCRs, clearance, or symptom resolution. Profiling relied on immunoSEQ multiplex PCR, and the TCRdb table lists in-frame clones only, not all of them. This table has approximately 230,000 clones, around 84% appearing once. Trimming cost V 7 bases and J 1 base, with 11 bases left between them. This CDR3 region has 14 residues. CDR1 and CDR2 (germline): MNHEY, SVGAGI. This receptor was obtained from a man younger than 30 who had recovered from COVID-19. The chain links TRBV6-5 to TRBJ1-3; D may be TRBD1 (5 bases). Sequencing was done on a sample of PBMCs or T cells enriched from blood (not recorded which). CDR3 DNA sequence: TGTGCCAGCACGGGGGATTTTTCTGGAAACACCATATATTTT. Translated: CASTGDFSGNTIYF.